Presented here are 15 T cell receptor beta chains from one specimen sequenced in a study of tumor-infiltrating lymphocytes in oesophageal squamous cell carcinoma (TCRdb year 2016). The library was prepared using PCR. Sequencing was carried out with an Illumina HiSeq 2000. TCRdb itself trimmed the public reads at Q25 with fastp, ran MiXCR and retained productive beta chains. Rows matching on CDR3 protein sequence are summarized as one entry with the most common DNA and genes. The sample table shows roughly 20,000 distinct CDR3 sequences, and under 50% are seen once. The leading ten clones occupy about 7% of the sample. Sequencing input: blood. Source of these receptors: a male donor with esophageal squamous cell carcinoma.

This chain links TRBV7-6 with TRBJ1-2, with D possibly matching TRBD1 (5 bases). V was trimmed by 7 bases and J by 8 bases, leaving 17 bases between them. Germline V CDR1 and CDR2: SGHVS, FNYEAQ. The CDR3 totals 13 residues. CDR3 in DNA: TGTGCCAGCACCCCCGGCTCGGGGCGAGGCTACACCTTC. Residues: CASTPGSGRGYTF.

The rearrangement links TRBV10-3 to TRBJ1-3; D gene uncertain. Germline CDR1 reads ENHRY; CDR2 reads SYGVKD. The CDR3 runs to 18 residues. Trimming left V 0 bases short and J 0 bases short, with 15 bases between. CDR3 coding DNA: TGTGCCATCAGTGAGTCGCTGGGCGCAGTCGGCTCTGGAAACACCATATATTTT. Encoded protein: CAISESLGAVGSGNTIYF.

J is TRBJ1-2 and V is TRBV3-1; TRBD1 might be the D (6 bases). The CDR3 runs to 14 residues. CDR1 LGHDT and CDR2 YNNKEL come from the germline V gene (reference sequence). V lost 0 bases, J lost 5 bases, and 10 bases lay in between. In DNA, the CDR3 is TGTGCCAGCAGCCAAGATATACAGGGATATGGCTACACCTTC. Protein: CASSQDIQGYGYTF.

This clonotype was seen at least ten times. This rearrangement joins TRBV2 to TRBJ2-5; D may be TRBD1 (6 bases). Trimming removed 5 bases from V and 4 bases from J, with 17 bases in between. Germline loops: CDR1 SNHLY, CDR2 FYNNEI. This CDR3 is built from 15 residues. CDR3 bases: TGTGCCAGCAGTCGGGACATGGACTTGAGAGAGACCCAGTACTTC. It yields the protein CASSRDMDLRETQYF.

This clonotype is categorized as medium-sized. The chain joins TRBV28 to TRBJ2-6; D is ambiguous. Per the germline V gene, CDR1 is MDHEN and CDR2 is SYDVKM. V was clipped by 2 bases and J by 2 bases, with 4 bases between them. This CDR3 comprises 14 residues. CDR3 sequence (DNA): TGTGCCAGCAGTTTAGAACCTGGGGCCAACGTCCTGACTTTC. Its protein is CASSLEPGANVLTF.

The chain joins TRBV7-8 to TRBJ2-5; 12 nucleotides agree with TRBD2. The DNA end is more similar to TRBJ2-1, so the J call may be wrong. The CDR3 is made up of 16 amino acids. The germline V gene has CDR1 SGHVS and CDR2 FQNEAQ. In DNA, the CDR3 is TGTGCCAGCAGCTTAGGAGTGACTAGCGGGAGAAATGAGCAGTTCTTC. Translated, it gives CASSLGVTSGRNEQFF.

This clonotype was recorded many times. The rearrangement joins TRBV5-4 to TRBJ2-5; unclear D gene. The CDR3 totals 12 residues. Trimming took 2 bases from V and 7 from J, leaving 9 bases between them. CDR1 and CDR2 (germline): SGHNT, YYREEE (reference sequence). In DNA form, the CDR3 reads TGTGCCAGCAGCTTAGGCGTAGGGACCCAGTACTTC. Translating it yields CASSLGVGTQYF.

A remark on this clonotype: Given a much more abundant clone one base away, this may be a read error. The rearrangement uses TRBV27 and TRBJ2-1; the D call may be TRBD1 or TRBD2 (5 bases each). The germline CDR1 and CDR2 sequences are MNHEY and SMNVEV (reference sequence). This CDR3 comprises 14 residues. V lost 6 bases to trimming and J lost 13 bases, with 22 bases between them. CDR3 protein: CASSRRGHWETQFF. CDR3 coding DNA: TGTGCCAGCAGCAGACGTGGACACTGGGAGACCCAGTTCTTC.

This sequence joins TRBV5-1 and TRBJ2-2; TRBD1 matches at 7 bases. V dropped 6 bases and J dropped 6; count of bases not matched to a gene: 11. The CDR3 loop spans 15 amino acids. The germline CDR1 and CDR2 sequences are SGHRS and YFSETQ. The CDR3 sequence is CASIGGAGQAGELFF. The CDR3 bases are TGCGCCAGCATAGGGGGCGCGGGTCAGGCCGGGGAGCTGTTTTTT.

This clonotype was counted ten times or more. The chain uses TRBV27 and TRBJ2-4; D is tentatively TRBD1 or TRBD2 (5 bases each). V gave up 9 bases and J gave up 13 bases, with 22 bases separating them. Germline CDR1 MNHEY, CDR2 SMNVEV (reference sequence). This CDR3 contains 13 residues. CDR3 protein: CASSPGPLGEQYF. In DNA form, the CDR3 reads TGTGCCAGTTCGCCGGGCCCATTAGGGGAGCAGTACTTC.

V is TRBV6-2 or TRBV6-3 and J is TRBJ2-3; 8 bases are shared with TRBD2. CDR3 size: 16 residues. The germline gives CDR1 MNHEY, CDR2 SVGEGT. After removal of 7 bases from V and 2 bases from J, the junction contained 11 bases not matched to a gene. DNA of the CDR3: TGTGCCAGCACCCCCGGGGGTAGCGGGACCACAGATACGCAGTATTTT. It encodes CASTPGGSGTTDTQYF.

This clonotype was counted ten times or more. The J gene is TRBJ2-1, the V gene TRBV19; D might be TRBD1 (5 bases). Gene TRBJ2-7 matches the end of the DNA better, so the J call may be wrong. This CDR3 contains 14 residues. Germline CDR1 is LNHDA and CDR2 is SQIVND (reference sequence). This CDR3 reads CASSIRGKAYEQYF. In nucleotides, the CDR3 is TGTGCCAGTAGTATAAGGGGAAAAGCCTACGAGCAGTACTTC.

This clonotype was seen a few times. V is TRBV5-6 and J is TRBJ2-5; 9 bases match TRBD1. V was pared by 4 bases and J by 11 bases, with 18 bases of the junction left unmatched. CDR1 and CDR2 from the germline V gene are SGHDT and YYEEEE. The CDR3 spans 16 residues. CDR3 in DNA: TGTGCCAGCAGCCTATACCGGGACAGGGAGTACAATGAGCAGTACTTC. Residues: CASSLYRDREYNEQYF.

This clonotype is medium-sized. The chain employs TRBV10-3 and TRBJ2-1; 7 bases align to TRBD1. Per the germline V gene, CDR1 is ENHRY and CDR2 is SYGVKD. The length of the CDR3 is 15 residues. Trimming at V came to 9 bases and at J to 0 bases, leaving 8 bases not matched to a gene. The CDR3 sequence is CAILGGESSYNEQFF. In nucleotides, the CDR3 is TGTGCCATACTAGGGGGCGAAAGCTCCTACAATGAGCAGTTCTTC.

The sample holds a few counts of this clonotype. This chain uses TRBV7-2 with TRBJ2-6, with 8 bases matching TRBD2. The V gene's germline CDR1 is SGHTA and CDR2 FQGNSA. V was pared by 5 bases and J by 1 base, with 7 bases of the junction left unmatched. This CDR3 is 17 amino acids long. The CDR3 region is CASSPGTRASGANVLTF. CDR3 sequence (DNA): TGTGCCAGCAGCCCCGGGACTAGAGCATCTGGGGCCAACGTCCTGACTTTC.